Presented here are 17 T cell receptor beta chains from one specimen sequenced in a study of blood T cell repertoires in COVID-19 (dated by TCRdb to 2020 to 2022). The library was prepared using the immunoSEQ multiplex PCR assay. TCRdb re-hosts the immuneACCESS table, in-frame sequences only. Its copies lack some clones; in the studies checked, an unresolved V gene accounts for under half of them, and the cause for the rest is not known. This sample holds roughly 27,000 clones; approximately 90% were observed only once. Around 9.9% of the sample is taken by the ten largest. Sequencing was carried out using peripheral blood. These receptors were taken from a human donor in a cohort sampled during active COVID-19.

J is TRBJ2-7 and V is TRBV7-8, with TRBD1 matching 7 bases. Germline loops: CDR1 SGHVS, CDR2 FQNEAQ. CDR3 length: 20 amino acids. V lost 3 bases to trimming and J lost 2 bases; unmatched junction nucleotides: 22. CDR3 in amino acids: CASSFFSGTVPSKVPYEQYF. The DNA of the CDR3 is TGTGCCAGCAGCTTCTTCTCCGGGACAGTGCCGTCTAAGGTTCCCTACGAGCAGTACTTC.

The chain's CDR3 is CASSGGVRSEQFF. DNA of the CDR3: TGTGCCAGCAGCGGGGGGGTGCGGAGTGAGCAGTTCTTC. This chain uses TRBV14 with TRBJ2-1; 7 positions match TRBD2. Unmatched junction bases numbered 7, after V lost 5 bases and J lost 9 bases. The CDR3 consists of 13 residues. Germline assignment: CDR1 SGHDN and CDR2 FVKESK.

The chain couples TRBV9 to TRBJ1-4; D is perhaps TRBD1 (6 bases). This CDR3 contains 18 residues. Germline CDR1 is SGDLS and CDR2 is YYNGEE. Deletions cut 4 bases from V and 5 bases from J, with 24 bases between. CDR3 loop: CASSRSRRGGDSNEKLFF. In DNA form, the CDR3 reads TGTGCCAGCAGCCGATCGAGACGGGGGGGCGATTCAAATGAAAAACTGTTTTTT. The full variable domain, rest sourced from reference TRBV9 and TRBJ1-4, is DSGVTQTPKHLITATGQRVTLRCSPRSGDLSVYWYQQSLDQGLQFLIQYYNGEERAKGNILERFSAQQFPDLHSELNLSSLELGDSALYFCASSRSRRGGDSNEKLFFGSGTQLSVL.

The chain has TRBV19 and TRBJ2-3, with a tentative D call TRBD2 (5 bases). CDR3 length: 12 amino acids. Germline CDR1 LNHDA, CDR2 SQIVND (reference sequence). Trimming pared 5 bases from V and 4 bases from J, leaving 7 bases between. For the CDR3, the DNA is TGTGCCAGTAGTGAGGGATCAGATACGCAGTATTTT. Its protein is CASSEGSDTQYF.

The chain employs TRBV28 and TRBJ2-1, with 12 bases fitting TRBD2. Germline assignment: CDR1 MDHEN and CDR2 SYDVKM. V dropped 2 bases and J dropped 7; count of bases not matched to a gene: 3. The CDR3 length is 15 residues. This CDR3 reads CASSLVTSGGNEQFF. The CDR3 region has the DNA TGTGCCAGCAGTTTAGTCACTAGCGGGGGGAATGAGCAGTTCTTC.

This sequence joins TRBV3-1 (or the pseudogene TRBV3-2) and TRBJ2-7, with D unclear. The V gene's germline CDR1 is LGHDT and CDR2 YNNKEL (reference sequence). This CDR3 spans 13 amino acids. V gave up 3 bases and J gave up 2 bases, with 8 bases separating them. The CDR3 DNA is TGTGCCAGCAGCCAGTCTACGCCCTACGAGCAGTACTTC. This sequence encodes CASSQSTPYEQYF.

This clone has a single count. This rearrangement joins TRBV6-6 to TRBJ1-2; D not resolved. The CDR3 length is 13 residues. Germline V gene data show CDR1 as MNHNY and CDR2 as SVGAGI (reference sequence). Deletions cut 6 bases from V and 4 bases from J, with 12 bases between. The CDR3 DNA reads TGTGCCAGCAGCCCGACAAATTCCTATGGCTACACCTTC. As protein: CASSPTNSYGYTF.

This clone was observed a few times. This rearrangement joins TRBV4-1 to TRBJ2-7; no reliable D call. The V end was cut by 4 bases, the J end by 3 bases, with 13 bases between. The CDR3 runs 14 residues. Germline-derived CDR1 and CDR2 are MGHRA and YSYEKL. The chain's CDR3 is CASSLTQRNYEQYF. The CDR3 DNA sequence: TGCGCCAGCAGCCTTACACAGAGAAACTACGAGCAGTACTTC.

The CDR3 here is CASSVGWRTSTDTQYF. The CDR3 DNA reads as TGTGCCAGCAGCGTAGGATGGCGGACTAGCACAGATACGCAGTATTTT. The chain recombines TRBV9 with TRBJ2-3, with a possible D match to TRBD2 (5 bases). Per germline, CDR1 SGDLS and CDR2 YYNGEE. The CDR3 contains 16 residues. Deletions cut 0 bases from V and 0 bases from J, with 11 bases between.

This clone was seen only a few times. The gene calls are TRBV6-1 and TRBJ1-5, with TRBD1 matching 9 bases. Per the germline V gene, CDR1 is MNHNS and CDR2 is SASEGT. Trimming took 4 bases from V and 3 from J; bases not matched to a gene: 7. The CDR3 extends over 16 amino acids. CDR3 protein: CASSGTGTGPNQPQHF. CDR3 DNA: TGTGCCAGCAGTGGGACCGGGACAGGGCCCAATCAGCCCCAGCATTTT.

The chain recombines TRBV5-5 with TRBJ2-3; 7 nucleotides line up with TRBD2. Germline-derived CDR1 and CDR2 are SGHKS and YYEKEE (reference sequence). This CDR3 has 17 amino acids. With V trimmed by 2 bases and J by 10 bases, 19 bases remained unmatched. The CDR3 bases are TGTGCCAGCAGCTTTTACCGACCTGGGGGGGGAGCTTTTGCGCAGTATTTT. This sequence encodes CASSFYRPGGGAFAQYF.

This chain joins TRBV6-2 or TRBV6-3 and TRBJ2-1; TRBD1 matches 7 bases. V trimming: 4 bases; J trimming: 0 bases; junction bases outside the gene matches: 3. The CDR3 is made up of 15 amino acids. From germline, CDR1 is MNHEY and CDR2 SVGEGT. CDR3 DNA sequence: TGTGCCAGCAGTTCGACAGGGAGCTCCTACAATGAGCAGTTCTTC. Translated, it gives CASSSTGSSYNEQFF.

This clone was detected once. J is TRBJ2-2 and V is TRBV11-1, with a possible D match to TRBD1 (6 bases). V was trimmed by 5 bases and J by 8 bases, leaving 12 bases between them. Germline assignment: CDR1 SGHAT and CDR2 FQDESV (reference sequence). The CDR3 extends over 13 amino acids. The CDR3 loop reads CASSQTGYGELFF. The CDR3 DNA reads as TGTGCCAGCAGCCAGACAGGATATGGGGAGCTGTTTTTT.

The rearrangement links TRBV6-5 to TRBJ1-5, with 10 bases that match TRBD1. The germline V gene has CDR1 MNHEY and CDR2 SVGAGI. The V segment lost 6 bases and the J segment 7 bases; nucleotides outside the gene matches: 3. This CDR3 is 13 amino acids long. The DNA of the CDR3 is TGTGCCAGCAGGGACAGGGGGGGCCAGCCCCAGCATTTT. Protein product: CASRDRGGQPQHF.

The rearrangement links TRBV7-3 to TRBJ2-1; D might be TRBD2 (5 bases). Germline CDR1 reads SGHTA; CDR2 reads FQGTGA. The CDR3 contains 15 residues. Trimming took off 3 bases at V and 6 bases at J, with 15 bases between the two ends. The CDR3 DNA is TGTGCCAGCAGCTTCCGGACCGGGGTGTTCAATGAGCAGTTCTTC. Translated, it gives CASSFRTGVFNEQFF.

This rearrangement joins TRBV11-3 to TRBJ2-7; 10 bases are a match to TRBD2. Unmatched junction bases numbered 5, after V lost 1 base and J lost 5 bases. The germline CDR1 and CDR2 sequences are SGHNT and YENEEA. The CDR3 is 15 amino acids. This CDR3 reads CASSLVGTSDHEQYF. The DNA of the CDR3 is TGTGCCAGCAGCTTAGTAGGGACTAGCGACCACGAGCAGTACTTC.

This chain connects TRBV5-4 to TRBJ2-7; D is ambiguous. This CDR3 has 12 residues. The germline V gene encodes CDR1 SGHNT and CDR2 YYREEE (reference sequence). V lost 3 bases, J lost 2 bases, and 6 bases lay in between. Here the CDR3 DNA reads TGTGCCAGCAGCTCGCCTACCTACGAGCAGTACTTC. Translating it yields CASSSPTYEQYF.